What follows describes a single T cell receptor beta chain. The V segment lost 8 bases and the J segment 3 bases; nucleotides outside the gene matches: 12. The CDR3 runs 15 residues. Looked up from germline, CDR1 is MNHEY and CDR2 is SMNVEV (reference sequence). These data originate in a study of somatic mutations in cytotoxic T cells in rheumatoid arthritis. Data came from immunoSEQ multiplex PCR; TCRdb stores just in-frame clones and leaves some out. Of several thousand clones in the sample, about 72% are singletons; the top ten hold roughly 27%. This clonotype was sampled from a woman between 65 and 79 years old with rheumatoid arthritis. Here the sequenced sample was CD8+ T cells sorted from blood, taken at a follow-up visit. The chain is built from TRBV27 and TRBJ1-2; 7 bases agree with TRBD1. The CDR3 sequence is CASGKPGQGDYGYTF. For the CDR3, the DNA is TGTGCCAGCGGTAAACCGGGGCAGGGGGACTATGGCTACACCTTC.